This T cell receptor (beta chain) was captured by sequencing in a study of shared clonotypes between healthy human individuals. V lost 4 bases to trimming and J lost 2 bases, with 16 bases between them. This CDR3 has 16 residues. Germline values: CDR1 MNHNS, CDR2 SASEGT. Tens of thousands of T cell genomes (approximately 0.2 ug DNA) went into each sorted-subset replicate. Data came from immunoSEQ multiplex PCR; TCRdb stores just in-frame clones and leaves some out. The table includes 1,400,000 or so clones, approximately 98.5% detected once. This sequence originates from a man younger than 45 in good health. The chain uses TRBV6-1 and TRBJ2-3; D is unresolved. Sequencing was carried out using naive CD4+ T cells sorted from blood. Regarding subset: CD45RA+ positively selected. CDR3 sequence reads: CASSVWNRPDTDTQYF. The CDR3 bases are TGTGCCAGCAGTGTTTGGAACCGTCCAGACACAGATACGCAGTATTTT.